These T cell receptor beta chains were read from a single sample in a study of blood T cell repertoires in COVID-19. Sequenced by immunoSEQ multiplex PCR; TCRdb stores in-frame clones only, minus some. The sample yields approximately 160,000 clones, 80% seen once. The specimen sequenced was PBMCs or T cells enriched from blood (not recorded which). These receptors were collected from a man in his forties who had recovered from COVID-19. Both conserved end residues are part of each CDR3. The order of the fields is V gene, D gene, J gene, clone size, CDR3 protein, CDR3 DNA. D genes are given only for firm matches. Rows give clone size only sometimes, using once, few, many, or a class for an expanded clone.

v_call: TRBV6-1
d_call: NA
j_call: TRBJ2-1
clone_size: NA
cdr3_aa: CASSDTVYDEQFF
cdr3_nt: TGTGCCAGCAGTGACACAGTATACGATGAGCAGTTCTTC

v_call: TRBV4-1
d_call: NA
j_call: TRBJ1-4
clone_size: few
cdr3_aa: CASSQASPGSREKLFF
cdr3_nt: TGCGCCAGCAGCCAAGCCTCTCCGGGGTCCCGGGAAAAACTGTTTTTT

v_call: TRBV6-5
d_call: TRBD1
j_call: TRBJ2-7
clone_size: NA
cdr3_aa: CASSKQGTSYEQYF
cdr3_nt: TGTGCCAGCAGCAAACAGGGGACCTCCTACGAGCAGTACTTC

v_call: TRBV10-3
d_call: TRBD1
j_call: TRBJ2-7
clone_size: NA
cdr3_aa: CAISGPTGDYEQYF
cdr3_nt: TGTGCCATCAGCGGTCCGACAGGGGACTACGAGCAGTACTTC

v_call: TRBV7-2
d_call: NA
j_call: TRBJ2-1
clone_size: NA
cdr3_aa: CASSLSRAEQFF
cdr3_nt: TGTGCCAGCAGCTTAAGCAGGGCTGAGCAGTTCTTC

v_call: TRBV19
d_call: TRBD1
j_call: TRBJ1-2
clone_size: few
cdr3_aa: CASSRPGQQNYGYTF
cdr3_nt: TGTGCCAGTAGTCGGCCGGGACAGCAGAACTATGGCTACACCTTC

v_call: TRBV30
d_call: NA
j_call: TRBJ2-7
clone_size: NA
cdr3_aa: CAWSVGLSSYEQYF
cdr3_nt: TGTGCCTGGAGTGTAGGACTTAGCTCCTACGAGCAGTACTTC

v_call: TRBV9
d_call: NA
j_call: TRBJ2-1
clone_size: NA
cdr3_aa: CASSVAADTRQFF
cdr3_nt: TGTGCCAGCAGCGTAGCCGCGGATACGAGGCAGTTCTTC

v_call: TRBV2
d_call: TRBD1
j_call: TRBJ2-2
clone_size: NA
cdr3_aa: CATDRGQDTGELFF
cdr3_nt: TGTGCCACCGATCGTGGACAGGACACCGGGGAGCTGTTTTTT

v_call: TRBV3-1/TRBV3-2
d_call: TRBD1
j_call: TRBJ1-3
clone_size: NA
cdr3_aa: CASSLHRGSFSGNTIYF
cdr3_nt: TGTGCCAGCAGCCTTCACAGGGGGAGCTTCTCTGGAAACACCATATATTTT

v_call: TRBV6-4
d_call: TRBD1
j_call: TRBJ1-2
clone_size: NA
cdr3_aa: CASSGTGGGGYTF
cdr3_nt: TGTGCCAGCAGTGGTACAGGGGGCGGAGGCTACACCTTC

v_call: TRBV11-3
d_call: TRBD1
j_call: TRBJ2-3
clone_size: NA
cdr3_aa: CASSSSGTAQYF
cdr3_nt: TGTGCCAGCAGCTCCTCCGGGACAGCGCAGTATTTT

v_call: TRBV9
d_call: NA
j_call: TRBJ2-2
clone_size: NA
cdr3_aa: CASSVATGGELFF
cdr3_nt: TGTGCCAGCAGCGTAGCTACGGGCGGGGAGCTGTTTTTT

v_call: TRBV18
d_call: NA
j_call: TRBJ1-2
clone_size: NA
cdr3_aa: CASSLGTPTSGTNYGYTF
cdr3_nt: TGTGCCAGCTCACTCGGGACACCGACATCGGGGACTAACTATGGCTACACCTTC

v_call: TRBV2
d_call: NA
j_call: TRBJ1-1
clone_size: once
cdr3_aa: CASSEEGGRTEAFF
cdr3_nt: TGTGCCAGCAGTGAGGAGGGAGGCCGGACTGAAGCTTTCTTT

v_call: TRBV27
d_call: NA
j_call: TRBJ1-5
clone_size: NA
cdr3_aa: CASSGIGNQPQHF
cdr3_nt: TGTGCGTCGTCGGGGATTGGCAATCAGCCCCAGCATTTT

v_call: TRBV6-5
d_call: NA
j_call: TRBJ1-2
clone_size: NA
cdr3_aa: CATQLFPGGYTF
cdr3_nt: TGTGCAACACAACTCTTCCCGGGAGGCTACACCTTC

v_call: TRBV5-1
d_call: NA
j_call: TRBJ2-5
clone_size: NA
cdr3_aa: CASSLGELGRTQYF
cdr3_nt: TGCGCCAGCAGCTTGGGAGAGCTGGGGAGGACCCAGTACTTC

v_call: TRBV15
d_call: NA
j_call: TRBJ2-3
clone_size: NA
cdr3_aa: CATSSELSADTQYF
cdr3_nt: TGTGCCACCAGCAGTGAACTATCTGCAGATACGCAGTATTTT

v_call: TRBV5-1
d_call: NA
j_call: TRBJ2-3
clone_size: few
cdr3_aa: CASSSKLQGGDTQYF
cdr3_nt: TGCGCCAGCAGCTCTAAGCTACAGGGTGGAGATACGCAGTATTTT

v_call: TRBV15
d_call: NA
j_call: TRBJ2-7
clone_size: NA
cdr3_aa: CATSREKPGSPYEQYF
cdr3_nt: TGTGCCACCAGCAGAGAGAAACCCGGGTCCCCCTACGAGCAGTACTTC

v_call: TRBV9
d_call: NA
j_call: TRBJ2-2
clone_size: NA
cdr3_aa: CASSRGNTGELFF
cdr3_nt: TGTGCCAGCAGCAGGGGGAACACCGGGGAGCTGTTTTTT

v_call: TRBV27
d_call: NA
j_call: TRBJ2-1
clone_size: NA
cdr3_aa: CASSPGVREQFF
cdr3_nt: TGTGCCAGCAGTCCAGGGGTGCGGGAGCAGTTCTTC

v_call: TRBV7-7
d_call: TRBD2
j_call: TRBJ2-2
clone_size: few
cdr3_aa: CAPRRASGLYTGELFF
cdr3_nt: TGTGCCCCCCGCAGAGCTAGCGGGCTGTACACCGGGGAGCTGTTTTTT

v_call: TRBV19
d_call: TRBD1
j_call: TRBJ1-2
clone_size: NA
cdr3_aa: CASSITGTGFGYGYTF
cdr3_nt: TGTGCCAGTAGTATAACCGGGACAGGGTTCGGCTATGGCTACACCTTC

v_call: TRBV3-1/TRBV3-2
d_call: NA
j_call: TRBJ1-1
clone_size: NA
cdr3_aa: CASSQAGNTEAFF
cdr3_nt: TGTGCCAGCAGCCAAGCGGGGAACACTGAAGCTTTCTTT

v_call: TRBV2
d_call: TRBD1
j_call: TRBJ2-4
clone_size: once
cdr3_aa: CASKDRGSGAKNIQYF
cdr3_nt: TGTGCCAGCAAGGACAGGGGATCCGGAGCCAAAAACATTCAGTACTTC

v_call: TRBV6-5
d_call: NA
j_call: TRBJ1-2
clone_size: NA
cdr3_aa: CASEASSIYGYTF
cdr3_nt: TGTGCGTCCGAGGCCAGCAGCATCTATGGCTACACCTTC

v_call: TRBV11-2
d_call: NA
j_call: TRBJ1-2
clone_size: NA
cdr3_aa: CASSSFAPGFAGYTF
cdr3_nt: TGTGCCAGCAGCTCCTTCGCCCCGGGGTTCGCTGGCTACACCTTC

v_call: TRBV11-2
d_call: TRBD1
j_call: TRBJ1-1
clone_size: once
cdr3_aa: CASRTGGITEAFF
cdr3_nt: TGTGCCAGCAGGACAGGGGGAATCACTGAAGCTTTCTTT

v_call: TRBV4-2
d_call: TRBD2
j_call: TRBJ2-1
clone_size: NA
cdr3_aa: CASSQVSGGSSYNEQFF
cdr3_nt: TGTGCCAGCAGCCAGGTTAGCGGGGGATCCTCCTACAATGAGCAGTTCTTC

v_call: TRBV30
d_call: NA
j_call: TRBJ1-4
clone_size: NA
cdr3_aa: CACRQANEKLFF
cdr3_nt: TGTGCCTGCCGACAGGCTAATGAAAAACTGTTTTTT

v_call: TRBV10-3
d_call: NA
j_call: TRBJ2-5
clone_size: NA
cdr3_aa: CAISEPGGGVRQETQYF
cdr3_nt: TGTGCCATCAGTGAGCCAGGGGGAGGAGTGCGCCAAGAGACCCAGTACTTC

v_call: TRBV30
d_call: NA
j_call: TRBJ2-5
clone_size: NA
cdr3_aa: CAWRGAATQETQYF
cdr3_nt: TGTGCCTGGAGGGGGGCAGCAACCCAAGAGACCCAGTACTTC

v_call: TRBV4-1
d_call: TRBD1
j_call: TRBJ1-3
clone_size: NA
cdr3_aa: CASSQGQGLVGNTIYF
cdr3_nt: TGCGCCAGCAGCCAAGGACAGGGTCTGGTCGGAAACACCATATATTTT

v_call: TRBV19
d_call: NA
j_call: TRBJ2-6
clone_size: NA
cdr3_aa: CASSTPPGVGDGFSGANVLTF
cdr3_nt: TGTGCCAGTAGTACGCCCCCAGGGGTGGGCGACGGGTTCTCTGGGGCCAACGTCCTGACTTTC

v_call: TRBV5-1
d_call: TRBD1
j_call: TRBJ1-1
clone_size: NA
cdr3_aa: CASSLGYSDRTAFF
cdr3_nt: TGCGCCAGCAGCTTGGGATATTCGGACAGGACAGCTTTCTTT

v_call: TRBV4-1
d_call: NA
j_call: TRBJ1-2
clone_size: few
cdr3_aa: CASNPLGAPYGYTF
cdr3_nt: TGCGCCAGCAACCCCCTAGGGGCGCCCTATGGCTACACCTTC

v_call: TRBV12-3/TRBV12-4
d_call: NA
j_call: TRBJ1-5
clone_size: NA
cdr3_aa: CARKQPQPQHF
cdr3_nt: TGTGCCAGAAAACAGCCTCAGCCCCAGCATTTT

v_call: TRBV18
d_call: NA
j_call: TRBJ2-6
clone_size: NA
cdr3_aa: CASSPPGRSSGANVLTF
cdr3_nt: TGTGCCAGCTCACCACCGGGGCGTAGCTCTGGGGCCAACGTCCTGACTTTC

v_call: TRBV7-6
d_call: NA
j_call: TRBJ2-5
clone_size: NA
cdr3_aa: CASSLLTGDETQYF
cdr3_nt: TGTGCCAGCAGCCTCCTAACCGGGGATGAGACCCAGTACTTC

v_call: TRBV2
d_call: NA
j_call: TRBJ1-2
clone_size: NA
cdr3_aa: CASVPTGHSDGYTF
cdr3_nt: TGTGCCAGCGTCCCCACGGGACATAGTGATGGCTACACCTTC

v_call: TRBV30
d_call: TRBD2
j_call: TRBJ2-5
clone_size: NA
cdr3_aa: CAWRTSGGGETQYF
cdr3_nt: TGTGCCTGGAGAACTAGCGGCGGAGGAGAGACCCAGTACTTC

v_call: TRBV6-5
d_call: NA
j_call: TRBJ1-2
clone_size: few
cdr3_aa: CASNRDTLNYGYTF
cdr3_nt: TGTGCCAGCAACCGGGACACCCTAAACTATGGCTACACCTTC

v_call: TRBV5-4
d_call: NA
j_call: TRBJ2-5
clone_size: once
cdr3_aa: CASSSRTVGPQETQYF
cdr3_nt: TGTGCCAGCAGCTCAAGGACAGTGGGGCCCCAAGAGACCCAGTACTTC

v_call: TRBV6-5
d_call: NA
j_call: TRBJ1-2
clone_size: once
cdr3_aa: CASSSGQPTNYGYTF
cdr3_nt: TGTGCCAGCAGTTCTGGGCAGCCTACTAACTATGGCTACACCTTC

v_call: TRBV3-1/TRBV3-2
d_call: TRBD1
j_call: TRBJ1-6
clone_size: NA
cdr3_aa: CASSRTGTGKNSPLHF
cdr3_nt: TGTGCCAGCAGCCGGACGGGGACAGGGAAAAATTCACCCCTCCACTTT

v_call: TRBV6-5
d_call: NA
j_call: TRBJ1-2
clone_size: NA
cdr3_aa: CASSFGSYGYTF
cdr3_nt: TGTGCCAGCAGTTTCGGGTCTTATGGCTACACCTTC